One sample yielded the 12 T cell receptor beta chains listed below, sequenced in a study of shared clonotypes between healthy human individuals. Using immunoSEQ multiplex PCR, the repertoire was profiled, and TCRdb retains in-frame clones only, with some absent. This sample carries 300,000 to 400,000 clones, about nine tenths of them seen once, and the ten largest clones take around 15%. The sample consisted of memory CD8+ T cells sorted from blood. Specified subset: CD45RO+ cells pooled with CCR7-negative TemRA cells. The origin of the receptors is a man aged 18 to 30 in good health.

The V and J genes are TRBV2 and TRBJ2-1, with 8 positions matching TRBD2. V trimming: 0 bases; J trimming: 3 bases; junction bases outside the gene matches: 10. Germline V gives CDR1 SNHLY, CDR2 FYNNEI. CDR3 length: 18 residues. CDR3 bases: TGTGCCAGCAGTGAAGCTATGGTTGGCGGGGGGCTCTACAATGAGCAGTTCTTC. As protein: CASSEAMVGGGLYNEQFF.

This clone was found once. The rearrangement joins TRBV2 to TRBJ2-7, with 8 positions matching TRBD1. With V trimmed by 8 bases and J by 1 base, 10 bases remained unmatched. CDR1 and CDR2 (germline): SNHLY, FYNNEI. There are 15 residues in the CDR3. Written as DNA, the CDR3 is TGTGCCAGCCGGCCCGCGACAGGGGCTTCCTACGAGCAGTACTTC. This codes for CASRPATGASYEQYF.

V is TRBV7-9 and J is TRBJ2-7; D is perhaps TRBD1 or TRBD2 (5 bases each). V was pared by 4 bases and J by 5 bases, with 12 bases between. Germline assignment: CDR1 SEHNR and CDR2 FQNEAQ (reference sequence). This CDR3 has 13 residues. CDR3 coding DNA: TGTGCCAGCAGCTACGGGACCTCACACGAGCAGTACTTC. It translates to CASSYGTSHEQYF. Looking up the rest from reference TRBV7-9 and TRBJ2-7 gives the full variable domain: DTGVSQNPRHKITKRGQNVTFRCDPISEHNRLYWYRQTLGQGPEFLTYFQNEAQLEKSRLLSDRFSAERPKGSFSTLEIQRTEQGDSAMYLCASSYGTSHEQYFGPGTRLTVT.

As DNA, the CDR3 is TGTGCCAGCAGCGGGGATTGGCTAGCGGGTCCCTACAATGAGCAGTTCTTC. Translation: CASSGDWLAGPYNEQFF. This rearrangement joins TRBV9 to TRBJ2-1; TRBD2 matches 8 bases. The germline V gene encodes CDR1 SGDLS and CDR2 YYNGEE. Losses at the gene ends were 3 bases for V and 2 bases for J; bases not matched to a gene: 10. This CDR3 comprises 17 residues.

This rearrangement joins TRBV27 to TRBJ2-3; unclear D gene. Germline values: CDR1 MNHEY, CDR2 SMNVEV (reference sequence). This CDR3 region has 15 residues. V dropped 3 bases and J dropped 0 bases, with 10 bases sitting between them. The DNA of the CDR3 is TGTGCCAGCAGTTTGTTAGCCGGTAGCACAGATACGCAGTATTTT. This gives the protein CASSLLAGSTDTQYF.

J is TRBJ2-1 and V is TRBV5-1, with TRBD1 as a possible D gene (6 bases). Per the germline V gene, CDR1 is SGHRS and CDR2 is YFSETQ. This CDR3 is built from 13 residues. V shed 3 bases and J shed 6 bases, with 10 bases lying between them. CDR3 loop: CASSSTGFNEQFF. The CDR3 nucleotides are TGCGCCAGCAGCTCAACAGGGTTCAATGAGCAGTTCTTC.

This chain uses TRBV4-3 with TRBJ2-2; no firm D call. The V gene lost 1 base and the J gene lost 0 bases, with 6 bases spanning the gap. Per the germline V gene, CDR1 is LGHNA and CDR2 is YSLEER. The CDR3 consists of 15 residues. CDR3 loop: CASSQVNTNTGELFF. CDR3 bases: TGCGCCAGCAGCCAAGTAAACACGAACACCGGGGAGCTGTTTTTT.

The genes are TRBV10-3 and TRBJ2-5; the D gene is possibly TRBD2 (6 bases). This CDR3 has 17 amino acids. V was shortened by 2 bases and J by 2 bases, with 18 bases between the two germline ends. Germline V gives CDR1 ENHRY, CDR2 SYGVKD. DNA of the CDR3: TGTGCCATCAGTGAGGGGCCGAAGTGGCGGGGTCAAGAGACCCAGTACTTC. As protein: CAISEGPKWRGQETQYF.

The chain links TRBV27 to TRBJ2-3; 12 nucleotides agree with TRBD2. The CDR3 sequence is 17 residues long. The germline V gene has CDR1 MNHEY and CDR2 SMNVEV (reference sequence). Germline trimming cut 3 bases from V and 0 bases from J; bases unmatched to any gene: 4. CDR3 coding DNA: TGTGCCAGCAGTTTGACTAGCGGGGGTCTAAGCACAGATACGCAGTATTTT. This encodes CASSLTSGGLSTDTQYF.

The gene calls are TRBV9 and TRBJ2-6, with 9 bases identical to TRBD1. Germline trimming cut 0 bases from V and 2 bases from J; bases unmatched to any gene: 6. The CDR3 has 18 residues. Germline CDR1 and CDR2: SGDLS and YYNGEE. CDR3 nucleotide sequence: TGTGCCAGCAGCGTAGCTACGGACAGGGGTGCTGGGGCCAACGTCCTGACTTTC. Translation gives CASSVATDRGAGANVLTF.

This clone was seen ten or more times. The genes are TRBV6-5 and TRBJ2-6, with 7 bases aligning to TRBD1. The CDR3 sequence is 15 residues long. V was pared by 9 bases and J by 1 base, with 6 bases of the junction left unmatched. Germline assignment: CDR1 MNHEY and CDR2 SVGAGI. The CDR3 DNA is TGTGCCAGTACAGGGGACCTTTCTGGGGCCAACGTCCTGACTTTC. It yields the protein CASTGDLSGANVLTF.

The J gene is TRBJ1-1, the V gene TRBV10-3; no clear D gene. This CDR3 comprises 12 residues. Germline CDR1 is ENHRY and CDR2 is SYGVKD. Trimming cost V 10 bases and J 2 bases, with 11 bases left between them. Here the CDR3 DNA reads TGTGCCACTGCTGGCGTCAACACTGAAGCTTTCTTT. Residues: CATAGVNTEAFF.